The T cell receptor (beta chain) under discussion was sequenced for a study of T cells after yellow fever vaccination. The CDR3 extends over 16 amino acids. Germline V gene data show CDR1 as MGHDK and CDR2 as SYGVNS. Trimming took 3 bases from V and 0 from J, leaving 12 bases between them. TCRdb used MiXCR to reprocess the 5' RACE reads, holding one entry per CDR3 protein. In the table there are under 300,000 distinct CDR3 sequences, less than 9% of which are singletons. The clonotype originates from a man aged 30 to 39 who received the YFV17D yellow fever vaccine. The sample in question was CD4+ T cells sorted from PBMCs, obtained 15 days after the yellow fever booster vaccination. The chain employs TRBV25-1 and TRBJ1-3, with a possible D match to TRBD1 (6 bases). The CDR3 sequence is CASSERRDTSGNTIYF. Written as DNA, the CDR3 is TGTGCCAGCAGTGAGAGAAGGGACACCTCTGGAAACACCATATATTTT.